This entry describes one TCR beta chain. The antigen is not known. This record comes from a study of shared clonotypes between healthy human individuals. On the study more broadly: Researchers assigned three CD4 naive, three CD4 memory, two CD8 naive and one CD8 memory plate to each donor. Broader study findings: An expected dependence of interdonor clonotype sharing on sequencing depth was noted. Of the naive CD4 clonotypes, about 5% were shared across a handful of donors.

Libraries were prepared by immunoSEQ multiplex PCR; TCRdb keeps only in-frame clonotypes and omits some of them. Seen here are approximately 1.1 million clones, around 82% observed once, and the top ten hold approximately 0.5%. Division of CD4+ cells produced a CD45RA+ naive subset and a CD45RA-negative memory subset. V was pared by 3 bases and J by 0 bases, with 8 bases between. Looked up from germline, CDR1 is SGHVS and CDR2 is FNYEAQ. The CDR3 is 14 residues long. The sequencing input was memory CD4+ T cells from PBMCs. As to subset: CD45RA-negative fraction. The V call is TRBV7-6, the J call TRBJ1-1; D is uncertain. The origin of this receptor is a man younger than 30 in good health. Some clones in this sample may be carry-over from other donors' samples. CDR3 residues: CASSFKTVNTEAFF. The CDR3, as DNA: TGTGCCAGCAGCTTCAAAACAGTGAACACTGAAGCTTTCTTT.